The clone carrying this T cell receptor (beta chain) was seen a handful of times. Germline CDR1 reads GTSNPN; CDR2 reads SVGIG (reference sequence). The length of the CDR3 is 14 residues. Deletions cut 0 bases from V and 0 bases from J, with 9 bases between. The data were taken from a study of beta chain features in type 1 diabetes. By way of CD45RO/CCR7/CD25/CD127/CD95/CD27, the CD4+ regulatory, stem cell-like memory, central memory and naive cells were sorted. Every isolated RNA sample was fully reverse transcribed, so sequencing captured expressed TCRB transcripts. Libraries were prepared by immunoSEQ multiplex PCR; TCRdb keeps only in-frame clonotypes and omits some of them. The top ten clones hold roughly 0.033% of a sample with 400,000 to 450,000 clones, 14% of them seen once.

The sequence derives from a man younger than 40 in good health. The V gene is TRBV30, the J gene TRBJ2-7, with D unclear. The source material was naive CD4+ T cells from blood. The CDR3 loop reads CAWSVSMSSYEQYV. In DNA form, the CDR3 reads TGTGCCTGGAGTGTTTCGATGAGCTCCTACGAGCAGTACGTC.